This entry concerns a single TCR beta chain. The antigen it binds to is not known. One base away there is no much larger clone; base qualities are not given. The library came from the immunoSEQ multiplex PCR assay. The paper's data handling went like this. A statistical classification framework was built to diagnose cytomegalovirus status from the catalog of TCR beta chain sequences. TCRdb holds this immuneACCESS table with in-frame rearrangements only. Some clones are missing; in checked studies, unresolved V genes explain under half, and the rest has no known cause. D and trimming were read from the DNA, whereas the V and J calls and clone size are those reported in that table. The sample table records 55,000 to 65,000 clones; around 90% of these occur just once. The ten top clones hold about 3% of the sample. These data belong to a study of cytomegalovirus exposure and HLA in healthy donors (TCRdb year 2017). Notes on the research overall: A later analysis indicated that the 120 validation repertoires were generated on the platform also employed for the 650 to 850 repertoires of the first cohort. The study aimed to test whether cataloging public T cell receptors could reveal signatures of past pathogen exposure. In addition to the first cohort of 666 subjects, a separate validation cohort of 130 or so different subjects was used. High-throughput TCR immunosequencing, statistical association of individual TCRs with disease status, and machine learning were combined to predict cytomegalovirus infection status. General conclusions and limits of the study: All 120 or so repertoires were used to score co-occurrence in the validation cohort in a later analysis, because that analysis had no HLA typing for the cohort. Most TCR sequences were observed very rarely across donors, whereas some public TCRs were present in many individuals. In vitro tests confirmed that a few of the cytomegalovirus-associated TCR beta chains recognize cytomegalovirus antigens. The authors suggested that the approach could potentially be generalized to other disease states and immunological phenotypes. In the study, 150 to 200 TCR beta chains were listed as associated with cytomegalovirus. The classifier was reported to diagnose cytomegalovirus status with high specificity and sensitivity in both the original cohort and the validation cohort. Subsequent analysis determined that TCRs grouped into clusters in the first cohort also showed a tendency toward co-occurrence across the 120 validation repertoires, and roughly 95% of cluster scores exceeded 0.

The donors belonged to the validation cohort of roughly 120 subjects, which was separate from the roughly 700-subject first cohort. The source is a man aged 18 to 29 in good health and CMV-seronegative. Input material: PBMCs.

The CDR3 sequence is CASSQGGLYGYTF. The nucleotide sequence reads TGCGCCAGCAGCCAAGGCGGCCTATATGGCTACACCTTC. The rearrangement joined TRBV4-1 to TRBJ1-2; the D gene cannot be resolved reliably. V is clipped by 1 base and J by 5 bases, and the sequence between their germline boundaries is 8 bases long. Including the terminal cysteine and phenylalanine, the CDR3 comprises 13 residues. Only the CDR3 portion is preserved as DNA: 39 bases, with reading frame beginning at the first base. CDR1 and CDR2, per the germline V gene, are MGHRA and YSYEKL.